One sample yielded the 6 T cell receptor beta chains listed below, sequenced in a study of T-cell memory formation after mild COVID-19. TCRdb re-called the 5' RACE reads through MiXCR, storing one row per CDR3 protein. The sample records around 130,000 distinct CDR3 sequences, around 6.3% being singletons. Input material: PBMCs or a T cell subset sorted from them (not recorded which). All receptors come from an adult woman who had mild COVID-19 (a few samples of this study predate the infection). Cell type and time point are not known.

This clonotype was counted at least ten times. J is TRBJ2-5 and V is TRBV29-1; D uncertain. In germline, CDR1 is SQVTM, CDR2 ANQGSEA. This CDR3 is built from 13 residues. Between the trimmed V and J ends, which lost 5 bases and 1 base, there was a span of 11 bases. CDR3 loop: CSVRLRLQETQYF. CDR3 DNA sequence: TGCAGCGTTCGGCTCAGGCTCCAAGAGACCCAGTACTTC. Full variable domain (missing parts from reference TRBV29-1 and TRBJ2-5): SAVISQKPSRDICQRGTSLTIQCQVDSQVTMMFWYRQQPGQSLTLIATANQGSEATYESGFVIDKFPISRPNLTFSTLTVSNMSPEDSSIYLCSVRLRLQETQYFGPGTRLLVL.

This clonotype has a count of ten or more. The J gene is TRBJ2-1, the V gene TRBV5-1, with 10 bases lining up with TRBD2. V was pared by 2 bases and J by 8 bases, with 7 bases of the junction left unmatched. This CDR3 is built from 15 residues. Germline CDR1 and CDR2: SGHRS and YFSETQ. In DNA, the CDR3 is TGCGCCAGCAGCTTAGGAGCGGGGGGGCCCTATGAGCAGTTCTTC. It encodes CASSLGAGGPYEQFF.

There are many counts of this clonotype. This chain links TRBV7-3 with TRBJ2-1; 7 bases align to TRBD2. CDR1 is SGHTA and CDR2 is FQGTGA in the germline V gene. With 5 bases clipped from V and 5 bases from J, the junction kept 12 bases outside the gene matches. The CDR3 contains 16 residues. CDR3 DNA sequence: TGTGCCAGCAGCCCCCTCGGAGGAGCGGGGAACAATGAGCAGTTCTTC. It is translated as CASSPLGGAGNNEQFF.

This clonotype was counted at least ten times. V and J are TRBV7-6 and TRBJ2-7; D perhaps matches TRBD2 (6 bases). Trimming removed 4 bases from V and 7 bases from J, with 11 bases in between. The CDR3 runs to 12 residues. Germline-derived CDR1 and CDR2 are SGHVS and FNYEAQ. As DNA, the CDR3 is TGTGCCAGCAGCTCCGCCGCGGGAGAGCAGTACTTC. Encoded protein: CASSSAAGEQYF.

This clonotype appeared a few times. This chain links TRBV7-2 with TRBJ1-1; D unresolved. This CDR3 spans 15 amino acids. Trimming stripped 5 bases from V and 1 base from J, with 14 bases between. The V gene's germline CDR1 is SGHTA and CDR2 FQGNSA. The CDR3 nucleotides read TGTGCCAGCAGCCGGACCCGAGGTGGGAACACTGAAGCTTTCTTT. It translates to CASSRTRGGNTEAFF.

This clonotype showed up just a few times. The chain uses TRBV11-3 and TRBJ2-1; weak D call: TRBD2 (5 bases). Germline CDR1 SGHNT, CDR2 YENEEA. Trimming cost V 5 bases and J 4 bases, with 21 bases left between them. The CDR3 is 17 amino acids. The CDR3 DNA sequence: TGTGCCAGCAGCCCTCGCCCTAAAGCGGCGATATACAATGAGCAGTTCTTC. Translated: CASSPRPKAAIYNEQFF. The full variable domain, its missing parts supplied by reference TRBV11-3 and TRBJ2-1, is EAGVVQSPRYKIIEKKQPVAFWCNPISGHNTLYWYLQNLGQGPELLIRYENEEAVDDSQLPKDRFSAERLKGVDSTLKIQPAELGDSAVYLCASSPRPKAAIYNEQFFGPGTRLTVL.